This entry describes one T cell receptor beta chain. Its antigen is unidentified. This entry belongs to a study of vaccination and CD4 T cells after COVID-19. Cultured CD4+ T cell DNA underwent sequencing with the Oncomine TCR Beta short-read assay. The source of extracted genomic DNA was cultured CD4+ T cells. TCRdb reprocessed the PCR reads via MiXCR and lists one record per CDR3 protein. The sample holds approximately 9,300 distinct CDR3 sequences; approximately 60% are singletons and the top ten take roughly 25%. The trim removed 7 bases at V and 4 bases at J, leaving 5 bases unmatched. The germline CDR1 and CDR2 sequences are LNHDA and SQIVND (reference sequence). The CDR3 is made up of 14 amino acids. Indicated treatment: 10-day PBMC culture with coronavirus spike peptide pools or control peptides (ViraFEST assay). Unexposed donor CD4+ T cells predated the COVID-19 pandemic, collected 2011-2018. The culture of more than 1.5 million PBMCs per well included roughly 10 IU/ml IL-2 and roughly 10 ug/ml peptide pools. Both SARS-CoV-2 S/N and four cold-coronavirus spikes were used, cells permitting, to probe CD4+ T cells of unexposed donors.

J is TRBJ1-5 and V is TRBV19, with TRBD1 identical over 9 bases. This TCR derives from a human donor in good health. Sequenced sample: CD4+ T cells from blood, cultured in vitro. CDR3 sequence (DNA): TGTGCCAGTAACAGAGGACAGGGGAATCAGCCCCAGCATTTT. Translation: CASNRGQGNQPQHF. The entire variable domain, with the rest obtained from reference TRBV19 and TRBJ1-5, is as follows: DGGITQSPKYLFRKEGQNVTLSCEQNLNHDAMYWYRQDPGQGLRLIYYSQIVNDFQKGDIAEGYSVSREKKESFPLTVTSAQKNPTAFYLCASNRGQGNQPQHFGDGTRLSIL.